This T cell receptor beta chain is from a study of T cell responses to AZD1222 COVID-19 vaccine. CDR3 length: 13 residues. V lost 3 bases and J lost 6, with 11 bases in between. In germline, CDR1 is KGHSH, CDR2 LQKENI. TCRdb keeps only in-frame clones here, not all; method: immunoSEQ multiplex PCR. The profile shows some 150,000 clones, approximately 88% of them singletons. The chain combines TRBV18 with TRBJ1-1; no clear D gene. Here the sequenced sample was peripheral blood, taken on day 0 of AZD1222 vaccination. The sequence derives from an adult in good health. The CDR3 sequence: CASSPLNKAEAFF. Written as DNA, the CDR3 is TGTGCCAGCTCACCTCTCAATAAGGCTGAAGCTTTCTTT. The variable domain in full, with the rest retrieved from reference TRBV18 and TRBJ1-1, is NAGVMQNPRHLVRRRGQEARLRCSPMKGHSHVYWYRQLPEEGLKFMVYLQKENIIDESGMPKERFSAEFPKEGPSILRIQQVVRGDSAAYFCASSPLNKAEAFFGQGTRLTVV.